Listed below are T cell receptor beta chains from one sample, sequenced in a study of blood T cell repertoires in COVID-19. The repertoire was sequenced with immunoSEQ multiplex PCR; TCRdb's copy has only in-frame clones and lacks some. Of about 170,000 clones listed, approximately 79% are singletons. The material sequenced was peripheral blood. The receptor source for this set is an elderly woman with acute or convalescent COVID-19. CDR3s include the opening cysteine and the closing phenylalanine or tryptophan. D genes are given only for firm matches. Not every row has a clone size; where given, it reads once, few, many or a size class.

. | TRBJ2-7 | TRBV9 | . | CASSSDLLTGPEQYF | TGTGCCAGCAGCTCCGACCTCCTTACAGGGCCCGAGCAGTACTTC
. | TRBJ1-1 | TRBV27 | . | CASSSDRANTEAFF | TGTGCCAGCAGTTCGGACAGAGCGAACACTGAAGCTTTCTTT
. | TRBJ1-6 | TRBV7-9 | . | CASSSDTYNSPLHF | TGTGCCAGCAGCTCCGACACCTATAATTCACCCCTCCACTTT
. | TRBJ2-7 | TRBV5-4 | . | CASSLVGLQNEQYF | TGTGCCAGCAGCTTGGTGGGACTCCAAAACGAGCAGTACTTC
TRBD2 | TRBJ2-1 | TRBV27 | . | CASTRASGGGVEQFF | TGTGCCAGCACCCGGGCTAGCGGTGGAGGGGTTGAGCAGTTCTTC
. | TRBJ2-6 | TRBV9 | once | CASSATSPGANVLTF | TGTGCCAGCAGCGCAACTAGCCCTGGGGCCAACGTCCTGACTTTC
TRBD2 | TRBJ2-7 | TRBV7-9 | . | CASRATGTTYEQYF | TGTGCCAGCAGAGCTACCGGGACTACCTACGAGCAGTACTTC
. | TRBJ2-1 | TRBV11-3 | . | CASSPTGASNEQFF | TGTGCCAGCAGCCCTACCGGAGCGTCCAATGAGCAGTTCTTC
TRBD1 | TRBJ1-3 | TRBV5-8 | . | CASSSTGVYSGNTIYF | TGTGCCAGCAGCTCGACAGGGGTCTACTCTGGAAACACCATATATTTT
. | TRBJ2-3 | TRBV5-1 | . | CASSGGNTDTQYF | TGCGCCAGCAGCGGAGGGAACACAGATACGCAGTATTTT
TRBD2 | TRBJ2-5 | TRBV5-4 | . | CASSPPAGAETQYF | TGTGCCAGCAGCCCTCCAGCGGGAGCGGAGACCCAGTACTTC
TRBD2 | TRBJ2-1 | TRBV2 | many | CASSEALAGGYNEQFF | TGTGCCAGCAGTGAAGCGCTAGCGGGAGGTTACAATGAGCAGTTCTTC
TRBD1 | TRBJ2-3 | TRBV7-3 | few | CASSPQGAGTDTQYF | TGTGCCAGCAGCCCCCAGGGGGCTGGGACAGATACGCAGTATTTT
TRBD1 | TRBJ2-7 | TRBV28 | once | CASSLLGQGAYEQYF | TGTGCCAGCAGTTTATTGGGACAGGGGGCCTACGAGCAGTACTTC
. | TRBJ2-2 | TRBV9 | . | CASSLGGLDTGELFF | TGTGCCAGCAGCTTGGGGGGGCTCGACACCGGGGAGCTGTTTTTT
. | TRBJ2-1 | TRBV6-2/TRBV6-3 | . | CASSYEVGGSSYNEQFF | TGTGCCAGCAGTTACGAGGTTGGAGGGAGCTCCTACAATGAGCAGTTCTTC
TRBD1 | TRBJ1-1 | TRBV10-3 | . | CAIRQGGGTEAFF | TGTGCCATCCGACAGGGGGGGGGAACTGAAGCTTTCTTT
TRBD1 | TRBJ1-6 | TRBV7-8 | . | CASSLAAWTGGNSPLHF | TGTGCCAGCAGCTTAGCGGCTTGGACAGGCGGCAATTCACCCCTCCACTTT
. | TRBJ1-2 | TRBV10-3 | . | CAISGDRHGYTF | TGTGCCATCAGTGGTGACAGGCATGGCTACACCTTC
TRBD1 | TRBJ1-4 | TRBV28 | . | CASTPPGQGGEKLFF | TGTGCCAGCACCCCCCCGGGACAGGGTGGTGAAAAACTGTTTTTT
TRBD2 | TRBJ2-1 | TRBV11-2 | . | CASSPLSGRSSYNEQFF | TGTGCCAGCAGCCCTTTGAGCGGGAGGAGCTCCTACAATGAGCAGTTCTTC
TRBD2 | TRBJ2-7 | TRBV2 | . | CASSAGGEQYF | TGTGCCAGCAGTGCGGGGGGTGAGCAGTACTTC
. | TRBJ2-1 | TRBV28 | . | CASSSGLEVQFF | TGTGCCAGCAGTTCTGGACTTGAAGTGCAGTTCTTC
TRBD1 | TRBJ2-7 | TRBV27 | . | CASTGTGAYEQYF | TGTGCCAGCACCGGGACAGGAGCCTACGAGCAGTACTTC
TRBD1 | TRBJ1-5 | TRBV28 | . | CASSPRPTGNQPQHF | TGTGCCAGCAGCCCAAGGCCGACAGGGAATCAGCCCCAGCATTTT
. | TRBJ1-3 | TRBV19 | few | CASSVGTIGNTIYF | TGTGCCAGTAGTGTCGGGACTATCGGAAACACCATATATTTT
. | TRBJ1-2 | TRBV12-3/TRBV12-4 | . | CASSPAGVSGYTF | TGTGCCAGCAGCCCCGCGGGGGTTTCTGGCTACACCTTC
TRBD2 | TRBJ2-1 | TRBV3-1/TRBV3-2 | once | CASSQDEIGTSGDNEQFF | TGTGCCAGCAGCCAAGATGAAATTGGGACTAGCGGAGACAATGAGCAGTTCTTC
. | TRBJ2-7 | TRBV20-1 | . | CSASGNYEQYF | TGCAGTGCTAGCGGGAACTACGAGCAGTACTTC
TRBD1 | TRBJ1-4 | TRBV4-1 | . | CASNPTGGGNEKLFF | TGCGCCAGCAACCCAACAGGGGGAGGCAATGAAAAACTGTTTTTT
. | TRBJ1-1 | TRBV28 | . | CASNKNTEAFF | TGTGCCAGCAACAAGAACACTGAAGCTTTCTTT
TRBD1 | TRBJ1-4 | TRBV25-1 | . | CASRDRGRVEKLFF | TGTGCCAGCAGGGACAGGGGTCGGGTTGAAAAACTGTTTTTT
TRBD1 | TRBJ2-7 | TRBV7-6 | . | CASSSGQGEYGEQYF | TGTGCCAGCAGCTCCGGACAGGGGGAATATGGCGAGCAGTACTTC
TRBD1 | TRBJ2-7 | TRBV6-5 | . | CASSYALDRVYEQYF | TGTGCCAGCAGTTACGCCCTCGACAGGGTCTACGAGCAGTACTTC
TRBD1 | TRBJ1-6 | TRBV28 | . | CASLPGQSNSPLHF | TGTGCCAGCCTCCCGGGACAGTCCAATTCACCCCTCCACTTT
. | TRBJ2-7 | TRBV28 | . | CASRLGPGKYEQYF | TGTGCCAGCAGATTAGGTCCAGGCAAATACGAGCAGTACTTC
. | TRBJ1-5 | TRBV7-9 | . | CASSLAPGQPQHF | TGTGCCAGCAGCTTAGCGCCCGGTCAGCCCCAGCATTTT
TRBD1 | TRBJ2-6 | TRBV10-3 | . | CAISLRTGGGGANVLTF | TGTGCCATCAGCCTCCGGACAGGGGGCGGTGGGGCCAACGTCCTGACTTTC
TRBD1 | TRBJ1-5 | TRBV28 | . | CASSLFGTADQPQHF | TGTGCCAGCAGTTTGTTCGGGACAGCCGATCAGCCCCAGCATTTT
. | TRBJ1-4 | TRBV27 | . | CASSFGGSGEKLFF | TGTGCCAGCAGTTTTGGGGGGAGTGGGGAAAAACTGTTTTTT
TRBD2 | TRBJ2-5 | TRBV9 | . | CASSPGTTSDRETQYF | TGTGCCAGCAGCCCCGGGACTACCTCCGACCGGGAGACCCAGTACTTC
. | TRBJ1-5 | TRBV7-2 | . | CASSLGGLSNQPQHF | TGTGCCAGCAGCTTAGGGGGGCTTAGCAATCAGCCCCAGCATTTT
. | TRBJ1-5 | TRBV19 | . | CASSGSSNQPQHF | TGTGCCAGTAGTGGGAGTAGCAATCAGCCCCAGCATTTT
. | TRBJ1-4 | TRBV6-5 | few | CASSVTATNEKLFF | TGTGCCAGCAGCGTGACTGCAACTAATGAAAAACTGTTTTTT
TRBD1 | TRBJ1-5 | TRBV27 | . | CASSRTGGSNQPQHF | TGTGCCAGCAGTCGGACAGGGGGTAGCAATCAGCCCCAGCATTTT
. | TRBJ1-1 | TRBV28 | . | CASSSREAFF | TGTGCCAGCAGTAGCCGGGAAGCTTTCTTT
TRBD2 | TRBJ2-1 | TRBV19 | . | CASSILAGANGEQFF | TGTGCCAGTAGTATCCTAGCGGGAGCGAACGGTGAGCAGTTCTTC
. | TRBJ2-3 | TRBV18 | few | CASSPSRSPDTQYF | TGTGCCAGCTCACCTTCTAGATCTCCAGATACGCAGTATTTT
TRBD1 | TRBJ1-1 | TRBV5-1 | . | CASSSGQGANTEAFF | TGCGCCAGCAGCTCGGGACAGGGGGCCAACACTGAAGCTTTCTTT
. | TRBJ2-1 | TRBV20-1 | many | CSASDGIYNEQFF | TGCAGTGCTAGTGACGGGATCTACAATGAGCAGTTCTTC
TRBD1 | TRBJ1-4 | TRBV11-2 | . | CASSARRTGGGTNEKLFF | TGTGCCAGCAGCGCACGAAGAACAGGGGGCGGAACTAATGAAAAACTGTTTTTT
. | TRBJ2-1 | TRBV19 | . | CASSMLGLGYLSDEQFF | TGTGCCAGTAGTATGTTAGGACTGGGTTATCTAAGCGATGAGCAGTTCTTC
. | TRBJ1-1 | TRBV6-5 | . | CASRAGTSNTEAFF | TGTGCCAGCAGGGCCGGGACATCGAACACTGAAGCTTTCTTT
. | TRBJ1-3 | TRBV6-5 | . | CASTRTESGNTIYF | TGTGCCAGCACCCGAACTGAGTCTGGAAACACCATATATTTT
TRBD1 | TRBJ1-5 | TRBV19 | . | CASSHQGGAQPQHF | TGTGCCAGTAGTCACCAGGGGGGAGCACAGCCCCAGCATTTT
TRBD1 | TRBJ2-2 | TRBV2 | few | CASSETGLTGELFF | TGTGCCAGCAGTGAGACAGGGCTCACCGGGGAGCTGTTTTTT
TRBD2 | TRBJ2-7 | TRBV27 | . | CASSSLSGRLYEQYF | TGTGCCAGCAGTTCACTCAGCGGGAGGTTATACGAGCAGTACTTC
TRBD1 | TRBJ2-4 | TRBV6-5 | . | CASQGAENIQYF | TGTGCCAGCCAGGGGGCGGAAAACATTCAGTACTTC
. | TRBJ1-2 | TRBV6-6 | . | CASSSPRGTNYGYTF | TGTGCCAGCAGTTCCCCTCGGGGTACTAACTATGGCTACACCTTC